Each of the 15 T cell receptor beta chains below was sequenced from the same sample in a study of shared clonotypes between healthy human individuals. The assay was immunoSEQ multiplex PCR, and TCRdb's table has in-frame clones only and misses some. The table has some 2,000,000 clones, almost 96% seen once; the top ten hold more than 0.1%. Material for sequencing was naive CD4+ T cells sorted from blood. The sample's subset: CD45RA+ positively selected. Receptors were obtained from a man aged 18 to 29 in good health.

The chain couples TRBV5-1 to TRBJ2-1; 7 bases line up with TRBD2. CDR3 length: 16 amino acids. Germline CDR1 is SGHRS and CDR2 is YFSETQ. V gave up 4 bases and J gave up 1 base; unmatched junction bases: 8. CDR3 coding DNA: TGCGCCAGCAGCCCGCTGGGGGGGACTTCCTACAATGAGCAGTTCTTC. This codes for CASSPLGGTSYNEQFF.

In this sample, this clone turned up once. The chain employs TRBV21-1 and TRBJ2-3; the listed D gene, TRBD2, was not tested against the DNA. TRBV21-1 is reported as a pseudogene. This CDR3 is built from 13 residues. CDR3 in DNA: TGTGCCAGCAGTAAAGCGGGACTCACAGCGCAGTATTTT. As protein: CASSKAGLTAQYF.

This clone occurred once. J is TRBJ1-2 and V is TRBV10-3; D possibly corresponds to TRBD1 (6 bases). This CDR3 is 14 amino acids long. V dropped 8 bases and J dropped 7 bases, with 20 bases sitting between them. CDR1 and CDR2 (germline): ENHRY, SYGVKD. The CDR3 reads CAISRAQGTGGYTF. The CDR3 DNA reads TGTGCCATCTCCAGAGCACAGGGAACGGGTGGCTACACCTTC.

The rearrangement links TRBV7-9 to TRBJ1-2; 8 nucleotides agree with TRBD1. This CDR3 region has 17 residues. The ends lost 2 bases at V and 3 bases at J; junction bases unmatched: 11. CDR1 is SEHNR and CDR2 is FQNEAQ in the germline V gene (reference sequence). The CDR3 spells CASSLPAGGAQHYGYTF. The CDR3 bases are TGTGCCAGCAGCTTACCGGCAGGGGGCGCGCAGCACTATGGCTACACCTTC.

The CDR3 sequence: CASSSGQGYNEQFF. The CDR3 DNA reads as TGTGCCAGCAGCTCCGGACAGGGGTACAATGAGCAGTTCTTC. This rearrangement joins TRBV7-3 to TRBJ2-1; the match to TRBD1 covers 9 bases. The V and J ends lost 4 bases and 4 bases, in that order; junction bases with no gene match: 2. The CDR3 is 14 amino acids. Germline V gene lookup returns CDR1 SGHTA and CDR2 FQGTGA.

With respect to this clone: This same CDR3 is encoded by further DNA sequences in the sample. V gene TRBV5-1 combines with J gene TRBJ2-1; no firm D call. The CDR3 runs 13 residues. With 3 bases removed from V and 4 bases from J, the gap between germline ends came to 8 bases. Germline CDR1 is SGHRS and CDR2 is YFSETQ. The CDR3 loop reads CASSSPSYNEQFF. The CDR3 nucleotides are TGCGCCAGCAGCTCCCCCAGTTACAATGAGCAGTTCTTC.

V and J are TRBV21-1 and TRBJ1-1. TRBV21-1 has pseudogene status. This CDR3 has 16 residues. CDR3 coding DNA: TGTGCCAGCAGCATCCATGAGGCGGGTCCGAACACTGAAGCTTTCTTT. As protein: CASSIHEAGPNTEAFF.

The gene calls are TRBV19 and TRBJ1-5, with TRBD1 identical over 7 bases. J was trimmed by 4 bases and V by 6 bases; bases with no gene match: 9. Per the germline V gene, CDR1 is LNHDA and CDR2 is SQIVND (reference sequence). This CDR3 has 15 residues. CDR3 nucleotide sequence: TGTGCCAGTAGACTGGACAGGACGGGAAATCAGCCCCAGCATTTT. Protein product: CASRLDRTGNQPQHF. Together with reference TRBV19 and TRBJ1-5, the CDR3 gives the full variable domain: DGGITQSPKYLFRKEGQNVTLSCEQNLNHDAMYWYRQDPGQGLRLIYYSQIVNDFQKGDIAEGYSVSREKKESFPLTVTSAQKNPTAFYLCASRLDRTGNQPQHFGDGTRLSIL.

V is TRBV19 and J is TRBJ1-5; TRBD1 agrees at 7 bases. Germline CDR1 and CDR2: LNHDA and SQIVND (reference sequence). This CDR3 has 15 amino acids. The J segment lost 4 bases and the V segment lost 3 bases, leaving 6 bases of the junction unmatched. The CDR3 DNA reads as TGTGCCAGTAGTATGGTCAGGGGGGGAAATCAGCCCCAGCATTTT. Translated, it gives CASSMVRGGNQPQHF.

This chain joins TRBV6-5 and TRBJ1-1, with D uncertain. V was shortened by 6 bases and J by 3 bases, with 5 bases between the two germline ends. The CDR3 runs to 11 residues. The germline V gene has CDR1 MNHEY and CDR2 SVGAGI. CDR3: CASSLDTEAFF. The CDR3 nucleotides are TGTGCCAGCAGCCTAGACACTGAAGCTTTCTTT.

The chain combines TRBV29-1 with TRBJ2-7, with D perhaps TRBD1 or TRBD2 (5 bases each). Between the trimmed V and J ends, which lost 8 bases and 5 bases, there was a span of 19 bases. Germline values: CDR1 SQVTM, CDR2 ANQGSEA. The CDR3 length is 13 residues. CDR3 residues: CSYQGTGSDEQYF. In DNA form, the CDR3 reads TGCAGCTACCAAGGGACCGGAAGCGACGAGCAGTACTTC.

J is TRBJ2-3 and V is TRBV5-1, with D perhaps matching TRBD2 (6 bases). Germline V lookup: CDR1 SGHRS, CDR2 YFSETQ. The length of the CDR3 is 16 residues. V shed 4 bases and J shed 0 bases, with 15 bases lying between them. For the CDR3, the DNA is TGCGCCAGCAGCCTGACCGGGAGTGCTAGCACAGATACGCAGTATTTT. Translating it yields CASSLTGSASTDTQYF.

This sequence joins TRBV11-3 and TRBJ2-2, with 8 bases identical to TRBD1. The germline V gene encodes CDR1 SGHNT and CDR2 YENEEA. The CDR3 consists of 16 residues. J lost 1 base, V lost 4 bases, and 5 bases had no gene match. In nucleotides, the CDR3 is TGTGCCAGCAGCTCTACCGGGACAGGGAACACCGGGGAGCTGTTTTTT. Protein sequence: CASSSTGTGNTGELFF.

The chain couples TRBV10-3 to TRBJ1-5; D remains ambiguous. CDR1 ENHRY and CDR2 SYGVKD come from the germline V gene. V lost 2 bases to trimming and J lost 4 bases, with 9 bases between them. The CDR3 spans 14 residues. Written as DNA, the CDR3 is TGTGCCATCAGTGAGGCGTCAGCTAATCAGCCCCAGCATTTT. It translates to CAISEASANQPQHF.

The chain has TRBV6-6 and TRBJ1-5; D is unclear. CDR3 size: 13 residues. The germline V gene encodes CDR1 MNHNY and CDR2 SVGAGI (reference sequence). Trimming shortened V by 2 bases and J by 8 bases, and 10 bases separated the two germline ends. The CDR3 region is CASSYEAYEPQHF. The CDR3 coding sequence is TGTGCCAGCAGTTACGAGGCGTATGAGCCCCAGCATTTT.